The 15 T cell receptor beta chains listed next were all sequenced from one sample in a study of CDR3 diversity in severe acne. TCRdb reprocessed the PCR reads via MiXCR and lists one record per CDR3 protein. The data show 79,000 or so distinct CDR3 sequences, with under 55% seen just once and roughly 10% held by the top ten. Specimen: blood. These receptors all come from a male donor with severe acne vulgaris.

This clonotype counts as medium-sized. The chain links TRBV10-1 to TRBJ1-1; D is possibly TRBD1 (5 bases). Germline V gene sequence: CDR1 WNHNN, CDR2 SYGVQD (reference sequence). V gave up 0 bases and J gave up 7 bases, with 18 bases separating them. The CDR3 is 16 amino acids. As DNA, the CDR3 is TGCGCCAGCAGTGAGTCGGCAGGGCCACGAGGGAGTGAAGCTTTCTTT. Translated: CASSESAGPRGSEAFF.

The table lists this clonotype with a few counts. This chain connects TRBV10-2 to TRBJ2-7; D remains unclear. There are 13 residues in the CDR3. V lost 3 bases to trimming and J lost 4 bases, with 10 bases between them. The germline V gene has CDR1 WSHSY and CDR2 SAAADI. CDR3 nucleotides: TGCGCCAGCAGTGACAGCGCGGCGTACGAGCAGTACTTC. This translates into CASSDSAAYEQYF.

This clonotype has at least ten counts. The chain joins TRBV19 to TRBJ2-6; TRBD1 matches at 9 bases. The CDR3 extends over 16 amino acids. The V gene end was trimmed by 4 bases and the J gene end by 2 bases; junction bases not matched to a gene: 3. The germline V gene has CDR1 LNHDA and CDR2 SQIVND (reference sequence). The CDR3, as DNA: TGTGCCAGTAGTAAGGACAGGGGAACTGGGGCCAACGTCCTGACTTTC. Protein: CASSKDRGTGANVLTF.

This clonotype qualifies as medium-sized. The chain recombines TRBV13 with TRBJ2-3; no firm D call. Trimming left V 3 bases short and J 2 bases short, with 0 bases between. The germline CDR1 and CDR2 sequences are PRHDT and FYEKMQ (reference sequence). The CDR3 length is 11 residues. CDR3 residues: CASSFTDTQYF. The CDR3 coding sequence is TGTGCCAGCAGCTTCACAGATACGCAGTATTTT.

CDR3 nucleotide sequence: TGCAGTGCTGGAACCGGGGGAGGGAGTGCAGATACGCAGTATTTT. This codes for CSAGTGGGSADTQYF. This sequence joins TRBV20-1 and TRBJ2-3; TRBD2 matches 7 bases. This CDR3 contains 15 residues. J gave up 4 bases and V 5 bases, and 12 bases lay outside the gene matches. Germline V gives CDR1 DFQATT, CDR2 SNEGSKA (reference sequence).

The rearrangement uses TRBV29-1 and TRBJ1-3, with a tentative D call TRBD1 (5 bases). Germline V CDR1 and CDR2: SQVTM, ANQGSEA. Trimming left V 6 bases short and J 6 bases short, with 9 bases between. CDR3 length equals 11 residues. The DNA for the CDR3 is TGCAGCGTCGACAGAGAAAACACCATATATTTT. It codes for CSVDRENTIYF.

This clonotype was counted many times. The rearrangement joins TRBV6-2 or TRBV6-3 to TRBJ2-7; 9 bases match TRBD2. CDR1 MNHEY and CDR2 SVGEGT come from the germline V gene. The length of the CDR3 is 14 residues. The trim removed 6 bases at V and 3 bases at J, leaving 6 bases unmatched. In DNA form, the CDR3 reads TGTGCCAGCAGAGAGGCGGGGGGGGTCTACGAGCAGTACTTC. Amino acids: CASREAGGVYEQYF.

The gene calls are TRBV7-8 and TRBJ2-5; D is undetermined. The V gene lost 5 bases and the J gene lost 3 bases, with 16 bases spanning the gap. This CDR3 region has 15 residues. From germline, CDR1 is SGHVS and CDR2 FQNEAQ. The CDR3 DNA sequence: TGTGCCAGCAGCCCCGTTGCCAGGATGGAAGAGACCCAGTACTTC. This encodes CASSPVARMEETQYF.

The chain combines TRBV6-1 with TRBJ2-2, with D possibly called TRBD1 or TRBD2 (5 bases each). The CDR3 extends over 15 amino acids. Germline CDR1 reads MNHNS; CDR2 reads SASEGT. Trimming removed 10 bases from V and 3 bases from J, with 18 bases in between. In nucleotides, the CDR3 is TGTGCCACTGTCGACCGGGACGCATACACCGGGGAGCTGTTTTTT. This codes for CATVDRDAYTGELFF.

This clonotype came up many times. V usage is TRBV9 and J usage is TRBJ2-1; TRBD2 aligns across 8 bases. The length of the CDR3 is 14 residues. The J segment lost 4 bases and the V segment lost 1 base, leaving 1 base of the junction unmatched. Germline loops: CDR1 SGDLS, CDR2 YYNGEE. The CDR3 DNA is TGTGCCAGCAGCGTAACGGGAGGGTACAATGAGCAGTTCTTC. Protein: CASSVTGGYNEQFF.

The CDR3 nucleotides read TGTGCCAGCAGCGCCTCGGACAGAGCGGAGCAGTACTTC. Translation gives CASSASDRAEQYF. The V gene is TRBV9, the J gene TRBJ2-7, with D perhaps TRBD1 (6 bases). The CDR3 has 13 residues. V dropped 3 bases and J dropped 7 bases, with 14 bases sitting between them. Germline assignment: CDR1 SGDLS and CDR2 YYNGEE.

This clonotype was picked up many times. The chain recombines TRBV5-6 with TRBJ1-2; D is unresolved. Trimming removed 4 bases at V and 4 bases at J, with 11 bases between. This CDR3 has 13 residues. CDR1 and CDR2 (germline): SGHDT, YYEEEE. Written as DNA, the CDR3 is TGTGCCAGCAGCCATCCGGACCTCTATGGCTACACCTTC. Protein: CASSHPDLYGYTF. Variable domain in full (rest from reference TRBV5-6 and TRBJ1-2): DAGVTQSPTHLIKTRGQQVTLRCSPKSGHDTVSWYQQALGQGPQFIFQYYEEEERQRGNFPDRFSGHQFPNYSSELNVNALLLGDSALYLCASSHPDLYGYTFGSGTRLTVV.

Regarding this clonotype: With a much larger clone just one base away, this may be a read error. V and J are TRBV20-1 and TRBJ2-3, with 8 bases lining up with TRBD2. Trimming took 5 bases from V and 2 from J; bases not matched to a gene: 6. Per germline, CDR1 DFQATT and CDR2 SNEGSKA (reference sequence). This CDR3 spans 14 amino acids. The CDR3 DNA reads as TGCAGTGCTCGGACTAGCATTAACACAGATACGCAGTATTTT. This sequence encodes CSARTSINTDTQYF.

The V gene is TRBV4-1, the J gene TRBJ1-6; D ambiguous. CDR3 length: 16 amino acids. Trimming pared 0 bases from V and 0 bases from J, leaving 6 bases between. Germline V CDR1 and CDR2: MGHRA, YSYEKL. This chain's CDR3 is CASSQETSSYNSPLHF. The CDR3 DNA reads as TGCGCCAGCAGCCAAGAGACGAGCTCCTATAATTCACCCCTCCACTTT.

This clonotype was picked up a small number of times. The chain employs TRBV2 and TRBJ1-2; possible D gene TRBD1, 5 bases. V was pared by 5 bases and J by 2 bases, with 9 bases between. Germline CDR1 is SNHLY and CDR2 is FYNNEI. The CDR3 length is 13 residues. This chain's CDR3 is CASSSGPNYGYTF. As DNA, the CDR3 is TGTGCCAGCAGTTCGGGACCGAACTATGGCTACACCTTC.